This T cell receptor beta chain was documented in a study of cytomegalovirus exposure and HLA in healthy donors. Study-wide results and limits: In a later analysis, parvovirus B19, influenza, CMV and Epstein-Barr virus appeared linked to several top co-occurrence clusters.

Both 60 Vbeta primers and 13 Jbeta primers went into the PCR. The protocol was immunoSEQ multiplex PCR, while the TCRdb copy is restricted to in-frame clones and leaves out a portion. The repertoire holds approximately 150,000 clones, with approximately 80% as singletons. A remark on this clone: As yet, its antigen is unknown.

CDR3 length equals 11 residues. Germline CDR1 reads GTSNPN; CDR2 reads SVGIG (reference sequence). Trimming removed 1 base from V and 8 bases from J; junction bases left unmatched: 1. The genes are TRBV30 and TRBJ1-1, with 7 positions matching TRBD1. The origin of this receptor is a male donor in good health and CMV-seropositive. Sequenced input: PBMCs. CDR3 sequence reads: CAWSADREAFF. DNA of the CDR3: TGTGCCTGGAGTGCGGACAGGGAAGCTTTCTTT.